This T cell receptor beta chain was sequenced during a study of blood T cells in healthy people across ages. Study findings and constraints: A roughly linear age-dependent decrease characterized TCR beta diversity per million T cells.

For this clonotype: The antigen remains undetermined.

Each sample yielded at least 5.5 micrograms of PBMC total RNA. The authors ran a second PCR of about 6 to 11 cycles using a sample-barcoded 5' primer and a J-beta primer mix. TCRdb independently ran MiXCR on the 5' RACE reads; one entry per CDR3 protein. Here the sample spans 780,000 or so distinct CDR3 sequences, 20% to 30% being singletons. Losses at the gene ends were 4 bases for V and 2 bases for J; bases not matched to a gene: 10. Germline-derived CDR1 and CDR2 are SEHNR and FQNEAQ (reference sequence). The CDR3 runs to 17 residues. Separately, the same data were catalogued under a study of T cells of mothers and their children.

The source of this sequence is a boy aged 5 to 17 in good health. This chain uses TRBV7-9 with TRBJ2-3; the match to TRBD1 covers 9 bases. Input material: blood. CDR3 residues: CASSWGSGQGPTDTQYF. The DNA of the CDR3 is TGTGCCAGCAGCTGGGGGTCGGGACAGGGTCCCACAGATACGCAGTATTTT.